The clone carrying this TCR beta chain appeared a few times. This record belongs to a study of cytomegalovirus exposure and HLA in healthy donors. The PCR employed 60 Vbeta primers together with 13 Jbeta primers. The protocol was immunoSEQ multiplex PCR, while the TCRdb copy is restricted to in-frame clones and leaves out a portion. Among about 120,000 clones, about 81% were seen once, and the ten largest hold approximately 3%. Germline V CDR1 and CDR2: SGHRS, YFSETQ. V was clipped by 5 bases and J by 1 base, with 6 bases between them. This CDR3 has 12 amino acids. This receptor was identified in a woman in her forties in good health and CMV-seropositive. The chain has TRBV5-1 and TRBJ1-1; D remains unclear. The sequencing sample was made of PBMCs. The CDR3, as DNA: TGCGCCAGCAGACAGTCGAACACTGAAGCTTTCTTT. Amino acids: CASRQSNTEAFF. Together with reference TRBV5-1 and TRBJ1-1, the CDR3 gives the full variable domain: KAGVTQTPRYLIKTRGQQVTLSCSPISGHRSVSWYQQTPGQGLQFLFEYFSETQRNKGNFPGRFSGRQFSNSRSEMNVSTLELGDSALYLCASRQSNTEAFFGQGTRLTVV.